This T cell receptor (beta chain) was sequenced in a study of cytomegalovirus exposure and HLA in healthy donors. The CDR3 extends over 15 amino acids. Per germline, CDR1 SGHNT and CDR2 YYREEE (reference sequence). The junction had 4 bases not matched to a gene; V was cut back by 3 bases and J by 3 bases. The PCR had 60 Vbeta and 13 Jbeta primers. Profiled with immunoSEQ multiplex PCR; TCRdb holds only in-frame clones, not every one. The sample yields about 180,000 clones, 77% seen once. This TCR came from an older woman in good health and CMV-seropositive. The J gene is TRBJ2-7, the V gene TRBV5-4; TRBD2 aligns across 12 bases. What was sequenced was PBMCs. CDR3 sequence (DNA): TGTGCCAGCAGCTCTCCGACTAGCGGGGGCTACGAGCAGTACTTC. Translation: CASSSPTSGGYEQYF.